Listed below are T cell receptor beta chains from one sample, sequenced in a study of T cell repertoires in cytomegalovirus infection. In TCRdb, the reads were re-called with MiXCR into one record per CDR3 protein. Of roughly 350,000 distinct CDR3 sequences in the sample, 34% were seen once. These receptors lack a known antigen. Sample: cultured PBMCs, taken from culture after CMV antigen stimulation. Receptors originate from a human donor in good health (CMV status not recorded). Some clones in this sample may be carry-over from other donors' samples. CDR3s include the opening cysteine and the closing phenylalanine or tryptophan. The D gene is left open where the match is weak. Part of the rows lack a size; the others show once, few, many or a class for expanded clones.

d_gene	v_gene	j_gene	abundance	CDR3aa	CDR3nt
TRBD2	TRBV19	TRBJ2-6	.	CASSGRNAGANVLTF	TGTGCCAGTAGCGGGAGGAATGCTGGGGCCAACGTCCTGACTTTC
TRBD2	TRBV12-3/TRBV12-4	TRBJ2-1	.	CASTPRLAGYNEQFF	TGTGCCAGCACCCCGAGGCTAGCGGGGTACAATGAGCAGTTCTTC
.	TRBV7-6	TRBJ2-2	few	CASSQNQGVGAGELFF	TGTGCCAGCAGCCAAAACCAGGGAGTTGGCGCCGGGGAGCTGTTTTTT
.	TRBV9	TRBJ2-2	.	CARRRGSSGYTGELFF	TGTGCCAGGAGAAGAGGGTCCAGCGGATACACCGGGGAGCTGTTTTTT
TRBD1	TRBV7-2	TRBJ1-2	few	CASSPRTGGYYGYTF	TGTGCCAGCAGCCCCCGGACAGGGGGATACTATGGCTACACCTTC
TRBD1	TRBV5-4	TRBJ2-1	few	CASSLGEGDQGDEQFF	TGTGCCAGCAGCTTAGGAGAGGGAGATCAGGGGGATGAGCAGTTCTTC
TRBD1	TRBV19	TRBJ2-3	.	CASSVGTGETNTQYF	TGTGCCAGTAGTGTCGGGACAGGGGAAACTAATACGCAGTATTTT
.	TRBV4-3	TRBJ2-1	.	CASSQGLSNEQFF	TGCGCCAGCAGCCAAGGGCTGAGTAATGAGCAGTTCTTC
.	TRBV12-3/TRBV12-4	TRBJ1-1	.	CASRDYRGGTEAFF	TGTGCCAGCCGTGATTATCGGGGGGGAACTGAAGCTTTCTTT
.	TRBV7-2	TRBJ1-2	.	CASSLVGSRGYTF	TGTGCCAGCAGCTTAGTCGGGAGTCGTGGCTACACCTTC
TRBD1	TRBV4-1	TRBJ1-1	few	CASSRLGQGFTEAFF	TGCGCCAGCAGCCGCTTAGGACAGGGGTTCACTGAAGCTTTCTTT
.	TRBV19	TRBJ1-6	.	CASSTRDRLYNSPLHF	TGTGCCAGTAGTACCCGGGACCGCCTGTATAATTCACCCCTCCACTTT
.	TRBV5-1	TRBJ1-4	once	CASSLGSVNEKLFF	TGCGCCAGCAGCTTGGGGTCAGTTAATGAAAAACTGTTTTTT
TRBD2	TRBV6-4	TRBJ2-3	few	CASSDRTSGTDTQYF	TGTGCCAGCAGTGATAGGACTAGCGGCACAGATACGCAGTATTTT
.	TRBV20-1	TRBJ1-1	.	CSDAKATTEAFF	TGCAGTGACGCGAAGGCGACCACTGAAGCTTTCTTT
.	TRBV6-1	TRBJ2-6	.	CASSHTTAGANVLTF	TGTGCCAGCAGCCACACGACGGCTGGGGCCAACGTCCTGACTTTC
.	TRBV6-1	TRBJ2-4	few	CASSSRDLAKNIQYF	TGTGCCAGCAGTAGCCGGGATTTAGCCAAAAACATTCAGTACTTC
TRBD2	TRBV19	TRBJ2-1	.	CASSTTGTSGSFSYNEQFF	TGTGCCAGTAGTACAACCGGGACTAGCGGGAGCTTCTCCTACAATGAGCAGTTCTTC
.	TRBV6-6	TRBJ2-1	few	CASSYNTGNEQFF	TGTGCCAGCAGTTACAATACGGGGAATGAGCAGTTCTTC
.	TRBV4-3	TRBJ2-1	few	CASSQDPLAYNEQFF	TGCGCCAGCAGCCAAGATCCGCTCGCCTACAATGAGCAGTTCTTC
TRBD1	TRBV6-2/TRBV6-3	TRBJ2-7	.	CASRRTGRGEQYF	TGTGCCAGCAGACGGACAGGGAGAGGCGAGCAGTACTTC
.	TRBV5-6	TRBJ1-2	few	CASSLAEGGYTF	TGTGCCAGCAGCTTGGCCGAGGGTGGCTACACCTTC
.	TRBV7-6	TRBJ2-1	.	CASSPNFVSSEQFF	TGTGCCAGCAGTCCGAATTTCGTGAGTTCTGAGCAGTTCTTC
TRBD1	TRBV12-3/TRBV12-4	TRBJ1-1	few	CASRRIAGTVDSNTEAFF	TGTGCCAGCAGACGGATCGCCGGGACAGTTGACTCGAACACTGAAGCTTTCTTT
TRBD2	TRBV4-1	TRBJ2-2	many	CASSQGLAGGVTGELFF	TGCGCCAGCAGCCAAGGACTAGCGGGAGGGGTCACCGGGGAGCTGTTTTTT
.	TRBV12-3/TRBV12-4	TRBJ1-5	.	CASSGQILAPQHF	TGTGCCAGCAGCGGACAGATTTTGGCGCCCCAGCATTTT
.	TRBV27	TRBJ2-3	.	CASSFKAGFDTQYF	TGTGCCAGCAGTTTTAAGGCGGGGTTCGATACGCAGTATTTT